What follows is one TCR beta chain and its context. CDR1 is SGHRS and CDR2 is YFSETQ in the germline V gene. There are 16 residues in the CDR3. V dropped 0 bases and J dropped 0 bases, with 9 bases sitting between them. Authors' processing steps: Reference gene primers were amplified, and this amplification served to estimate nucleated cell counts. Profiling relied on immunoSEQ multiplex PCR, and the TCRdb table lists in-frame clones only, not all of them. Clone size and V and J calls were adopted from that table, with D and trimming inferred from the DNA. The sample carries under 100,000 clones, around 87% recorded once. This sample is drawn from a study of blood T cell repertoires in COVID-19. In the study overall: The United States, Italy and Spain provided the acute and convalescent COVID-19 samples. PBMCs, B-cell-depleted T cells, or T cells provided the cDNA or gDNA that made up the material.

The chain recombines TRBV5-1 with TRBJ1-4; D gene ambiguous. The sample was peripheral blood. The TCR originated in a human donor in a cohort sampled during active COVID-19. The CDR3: CASSLGRGTTNEKLFF. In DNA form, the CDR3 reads TGCGCCAGCAGCTTGGGGCGGGGAACAACTAATGAAAAACTGTTTTTT. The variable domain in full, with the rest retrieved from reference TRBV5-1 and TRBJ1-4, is KAGVTQTPRYLIKTRGQQVTLSCSPISGHRSVSWYQQTPGQGLQFLFEYFSETQRNKGNFPGRFSGRQFSNSRSEMNVSTLELGDSALYLCASSLGRGTTNEKLFFGSGTQLSVL.